These 21 T cell receptor beta chains were all obtained from the same sample, sequenced in a study of neurological immune-mediated disorders. TCRdb passed the 5' RACE reads through MiXCR, listing each CDR3 protein once. Of 60,000 to 85,000 distinct CDR3 sequences listed, approximately 5% were seen once; the top ten hold less than 2.5%. Input material: PBMCs. These receptors were taken from a woman in her twenties or thirties with multiple sclerosis.

This clonotype showed up many times. This chain connects TRBV18 to TRBJ1-1; 7 nucleotides line up with TRBD1. The germline V gene encodes CDR1 KGHSH and CDR2 LQKENI. Losses at the gene ends were 4 bases for V and 4 bases for J; bases not matched to a gene: 6. There are 14 residues in the CDR3. Written as DNA, the CDR3 is TGTGCCAGCTCACGACTGACAGGGCCCACTGAAGCTTTCTTT. It specifies CASSRLTGPTEAFF.

This clonotype has only a few counts. The chain uses TRBV2 and TRBJ1-5; 7 bases agree with TRBD1. Germline-derived CDR1 and CDR2 are SNHLY and FYNNEI. The CDR3 spans 15 residues. The V gene end was trimmed by 6 bases and the J gene end by 3 bases; junction bases not matched to a gene: 8. CDR3 region: CASRALTGNNQPQHF. Written as DNA, the CDR3 is TGTGCCAGCAGAGCCCTGACAGGGAACAATCAGCCCCAGCATTTT.

This clonotype was counted ten times or more. The chain is built from TRBV3-1 and TRBJ2-3; 7 bases agree with TRBD2. The CDR3 totals 17 residues. Germline-derived CDR1 and CDR2 are LGHDT and YNNKEL (reference sequence). V gave up 0 bases and J gave up 3 bases; unmatched junction bases: 9. In nucleotides, the CDR3 is TGTGCCAGCAGCCAAGATTGGGGGGGTGAAGAAACAGATACGCAGTATTTT. It specifies CASSQDWGGEETDTQYF.

This clonotype was detected many times. The chain recombines TRBV10-3 with TRBJ2-1; D gene ambiguous. V lost 2 bases and J 4 bases, leaving 12 bases between the germline ends. Germline V lookup: CDR1 ENHRY, CDR2 SYGVKD. The CDR3 covers 15 residues. The CDR3: CAISEMTFPYNEQFF. CDR3 bases: TGTGCCATCAGTGAGATGACTTTTCCTTACAATGAGCAGTTCTTC.

This clonotype has at least ten counts. V and J are TRBV5-8 and TRBJ2-1, with 10 bases lining up with TRBD2. V dropped 4 bases and J dropped 0; count of bases not matched to a gene: 13. Germline V lookup: CDR1 SGHTS, CDR2 YDEGEE. This CDR3 has 19 residues. CDR3 protein: CASSTHRLTSGVSYNEQFF. The CDR3, as DNA: TGTGCCAGCAGCACACATAGGCTAACTAGCGGGGTCTCCTACAATGAGCAGTTCTTC.

In its sample, this clonotype was seen many times. The chain couples TRBV20-1 to TRBJ2-3; TRBD1 is a possible D gene (6 bases). Germline CDR1 DFQATT, CDR2 SNEGSKA (reference sequence). There are 14 residues in the CDR3. V was clipped by 3 bases and J by 1 base, with 11 bases between them. The CDR3 region is CSASFQGRTDTQYF. The CDR3 DNA follows: TGCAGTGCTAGTTTTCAGGGGCGCACAGATACGCAGTATTTT.

The sample holds many counts of this clonotype. The V call is TRBV6-1, the J call TRBJ2-7, with TRBD1 matching over 7 bases. Germline CDR1 is MNHNS and CDR2 is SASEGT. Trimming cost V 6 bases and J 2 bases; bases outside gene matches: 4. The length of the CDR3 is 13 residues. CDR3 DNA: TGTGCCAGCAGCATAGGGACAGCCTACGAGCAGTACGTC. Amino acid sequence: CASSIGTAYEQYV.

This CDR3 reads CSARRTANYGYTF. For the CDR3, the DNA is TGCAGTGCTAGAAGGACAGCCAACTATGGCTACACCTTC. V and J are TRBV20-1 and TRBJ1-2; D is perhaps TRBD1 (6 bases). This CDR3 has 13 amino acids. Per the germline V gene, CDR1 is DFQATT and CDR2 is SNEGSKA (reference sequence). V lost 2 bases to trimming and J lost 2 bases, with 9 bases between them.

This clonotype was seen a handful of times. The J gene is TRBJ2-1, the V gene TRBV20-1, with D hard to call. The ends were cut back, 6 bases at V and 7 bases at J, with 16 bases in the middle. The length of the CDR3 is 13 residues. Germline lookup yields CDR1 DFQATT and CDR2 SNEGSKA (reference sequence). The CDR3 sequence is CSAIKNPLNEQFF. Written as DNA, the CDR3 is TGCAGTGCGATAAAGAACCCTCTTAATGAGCAGTTCTTC.

This clonotype was recorded many times. V gene TRBV7-7 combines with J gene TRBJ2-2; D uncertain. Germline CDR1 is SSHAT and CDR2 is FNYEAQ (reference sequence). V was shortened by 1 base and J by 7 bases, with 7 bases between the two germline ends. There are 13 residues in the CDR3. CDR3 residues: CASSLGGGGELFF. The CDR3, as DNA: TGTGCCAGCAGCTTAGGAGGTGGCGGGGAGCTGTTTTTT.

This clonotype has at least ten counts. The J gene is TRBJ2-7, the V gene TRBV20-1, with TRBD2 matching 10 bases. CDR3 length equals 16 residues. Per germline, CDR1 DFQATT and CDR2 SNEGSKA (reference sequence). Trimming took 4 bases from V and 0 from J; bases not matched to a gene: 9. The CDR3 nucleotides are TGCAGTGCTATGGCTATAGCGGGAGGTTCCTCCTACGAGCAGTACTTC. Amino acid sequence: CSAMAIAGGSSYEQYF.

This clonotype was counted at least ten times. This chain joins TRBV5-1 and TRBJ2-7; possible D gene TRBD1, 6 bases. CDR1 and CDR2 from the germline V gene are SGHRS and YFSETQ. V lost 0 bases, J lost 6 bases, and 19 bases lay in between. The CDR3 runs 16 residues. CDR3 residues: CASSLVLGQSASEQYF. CDR3 coding DNA: TGCGCCAGCAGCTTGGTCCTAGGACAGTCGGCCTCCGAGCAGTACTTC.

This clonotype occurred many times. The rearrangement links TRBV20-1 to TRBJ2-1, with D possibly called TRBD1 or TRBD2 (6 bases each). CDR1 and CDR2 (germline): DFQATT, SNEGSKA (reference sequence). The CDR3 spans 15 residues. Trimming removed 6 bases from V and 5 bases from J, with 20 bases in between. CDR3 protein: CSASKPRGTNNEQFF. The CDR3 coding sequence is TGCAGTGCCTCCAAACCCCGGGGGACAAACAATGAGCAGTTCTTC.

This clonotype was counted at least ten times. The chain uses TRBV20-1 and TRBJ2-7; D remains ambiguous. Looked up from germline, CDR1 is DFQATT and CDR2 is SNEGSKA (reference sequence). V gave up 0 bases and J gave up 5 bases, with 14 bases separating them. The CDR3 length is 14 residues. CDR3 sequence (DNA): TGCAGTGCTAGAGATCGGTATAGGGCCCACGAGCAGTACTTC. Amino acids: CSARDRYRAHEQYF.

This sequence joins TRBV20-1 and TRBJ1-1; 7 bases fit TRBD1. Looked up from germline, CDR1 is DFQATT and CDR2 is SNEGSKA (reference sequence). Trimming took 0 bases from V and 0 from J; bases not matched to a gene: 13. The CDR3 totals 18 residues. In nucleotides, the CDR3 is TGCAGTGCTAGAGACTGGGACAGCGATTTTCCTATGAACACTGAAGCTTTCTTT. This encodes CSARDWDSDFPMNTEAFF.

The table lists this clonotype with many counts. CDR3 sequence: CASSVEDNRGADTQYF. The CDR3 nucleotides are TGTGCCAGCAGCGTAGAGGACAACCGTGGCGCAGATACGCAGTATTTT. The chain couples TRBV9 to TRBJ2-3, with D tentatively TRBD1 (5 bases). The CDR3 runs 16 residues. Germline V gene data show CDR1 as SGDLS and CDR2 as YYNGEE. Trimming took off 0 bases at V and 4 bases at J, with 15 bases between the two ends.

This clonotype was seen at least ten times. The chain links TRBV7-8 to TRBJ1-2; D gene uncertain. CDR1 is SGHVS and CDR2 is FQNEAQ in the germline V gene. The CDR3 runs 14 residues. Trimming removed 5 bases from V and 6 bases from J, with 16 bases in between. CDR3: CASSTNTLVNGYTF. DNA for the CDR3: TGTGCCAGCAGCACCAACACCCTAGTAAATGGCTACACCTTC.

This clonotype was recorded many times. The rearrangement uses TRBV5-1 and TRBJ1-3; the D is unclear. With 6 bases removed from V and 3 bases from J, the gap between germline ends came to 7 bases. The V gene's germline CDR1 is SGHRS and CDR2 YFSETQ. The CDR3 is 12 amino acids. In DNA form, the CDR3 reads TGCGCCAGCACCTTTGATGGAAACACCATATATTTT. It encodes CASTFDGNTIYF.

This clonotype was detected many times. The genes are TRBV5-6 and TRBJ2-2; a weak D match, TRBD1 (6 bases). The CDR3 is 15 residues long. The germline V and J ends were trimmed by 1 base and 1 base, with 8 bases remaining between them. Germline CDR1 is SGHDT and CDR2 is YYEEEE. The CDR3 region has the DNA TGTGCCAGCAGCTTGCAACAGGGGAACACCGGGGAGCTGTTTTTT. It codes for CASSLQQGNTGELFF.

This clonotype was seen a few times. V and J are TRBV27 and TRBJ2-4, with TRBD1 matching over 9 bases. Germline CDR1 MNHEY, CDR2 SMNVEV (reference sequence). Germline trimming cut 7 bases from V and 7 bases from J; bases unmatched to any gene: 8. CDR3 length: 14 residues. In DNA, the CDR3 is TGTGCCAGCAAGGGACAGGGCCTCGGGAACATTCAGTACTTC. Its protein product is CASKGQGLGNIQYF.

This clonotype was observed many times. The gene calls are TRBV5-1 and TRBJ1-1; D gene unclear. This CDR3 comprises 13 residues. Germline CDR1 reads SGHRS; CDR2 reads YFSETQ. V gave up 2 bases and J gave up 4 bases, with 9 bases separating them. The CDR3 region is CASSFQSSTEAFF. CDR3 DNA sequence: TGCGCCAGCAGCTTTCAATCCTCCACTGAAGCTTTCTTT.